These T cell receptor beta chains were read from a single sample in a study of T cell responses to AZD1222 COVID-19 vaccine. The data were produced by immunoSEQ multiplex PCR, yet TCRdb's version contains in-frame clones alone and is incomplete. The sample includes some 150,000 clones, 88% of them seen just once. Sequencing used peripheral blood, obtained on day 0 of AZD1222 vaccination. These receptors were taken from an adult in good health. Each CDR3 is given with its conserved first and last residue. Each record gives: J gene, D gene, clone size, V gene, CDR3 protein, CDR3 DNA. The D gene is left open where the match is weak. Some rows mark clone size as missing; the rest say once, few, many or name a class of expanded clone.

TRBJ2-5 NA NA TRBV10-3 CAISDGLRAQYF TGTGCCATCAGTGACGGTCTCCGGGCCCAGTACTTC
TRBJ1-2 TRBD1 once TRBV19 CASSPERKTGGGGYTF TGTGCCAGTAGTCCAGAAAGGAAGACAGGGGGTGGTGGCTACACCTTC
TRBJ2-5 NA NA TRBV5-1 CASLGHEGETQYF TGCGCCAGCTTAGGACACGAGGGAGAGACCCAGTACTTC
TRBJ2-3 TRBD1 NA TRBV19 CASTDRGTDTQYF TGTGCCAGTACGGACAGGGGCACAGATACGCAGTATTTT
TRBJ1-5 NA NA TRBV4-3 CASSQEITVSQPQHF TGCGCCAGCAGCCAAGAAATCACCGTGTCGCAGCCCCAGCATTTT
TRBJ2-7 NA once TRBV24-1 CATSDPPGTARSYEQYF TGTGCCACCAGTGATCCCCCGGGGACGGCGAGATCCTACGAGCAGTACTTC
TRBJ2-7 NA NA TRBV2 CASIYGSSYEQYF TGTGCCAGCATCTACGGTAGCTCCTACGAGCAGTACTTC
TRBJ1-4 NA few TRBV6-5 CASRRAGGNEKLFF TGTGCCAGCAGGCGGGCCGGGGGTAATGAAAAACTGTTTTTT
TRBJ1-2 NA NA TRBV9 CASSVGGGQSYGYTF TGTGCCAGCAGCGTAGGAGGAGGACAATCCTATGGCTACACCTTC
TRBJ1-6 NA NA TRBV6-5 CASSYSLTFRSPLHF TGTGCCAGCAGTTACTCGTTGACCTTTCGGTCACCCCTCCACTTT
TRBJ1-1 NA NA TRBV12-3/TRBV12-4 CASSFGGGTEAFF TGTGCCAGCAGTTTTGGGGGGGGGACTGAAGCTTTCTTT
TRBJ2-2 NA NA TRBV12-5 CASVISVGEGTGELFF TGTGCTAGTGTCATTAGTGTAGGGGAAGGGACCGGGGAGCTGTTTTTT
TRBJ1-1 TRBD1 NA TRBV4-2 CASSRGTALNTEAFF TGTGCCAGCAGCCGAGGGACAGCCTTGAACACTGAAGCTTTCTTT
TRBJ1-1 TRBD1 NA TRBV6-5 CASSYSGTGLSEAFF TGTGCCAGCAGTTACTCCGGGACAGGGCTTTCTGAAGCTTTCTTT
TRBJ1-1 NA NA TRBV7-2 CASSAPGSMNTEAFF TGTGCCAGCAGCGCACCGGGATCGATGAACACTGAAGCTTTCTTT
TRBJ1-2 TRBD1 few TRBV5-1 CASSAGTVNYGYTF TGCGCCAGCAGCGCCGGGACAGTAAACTATGGCTACACCTTC
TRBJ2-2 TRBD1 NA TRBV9 CASSRGQGASGELFF TGTGCCAGCAGCCGAGGCCAGGGGGCGTCCGGGGAGCTGTTTTTT
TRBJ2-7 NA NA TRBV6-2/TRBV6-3 CASSYSTIYEQYF TGTGCCAGCAGTTACTCGACTATTTACGAGCAGTACTTC
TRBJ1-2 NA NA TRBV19 CASVAGDRTGGYTF TGTGCCAGCGTTGCAGGGGATCGTACCGGTGGCTACACCTTC
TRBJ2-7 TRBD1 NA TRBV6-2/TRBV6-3 CASSDPRDSHSYEQYF TGTGCCAGCAGTGATCCCCGGGACAGCCATTCCTACGAGCAGTACTTC
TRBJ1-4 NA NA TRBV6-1 CASSEVVGEKLFF TGTGCCAGCAGTGAAGTGGTAGGGGAAAAACTGTTTTTT
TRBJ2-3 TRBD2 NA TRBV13 CASSVGLVTDTQYF TGTGCCAGCAGCGTGGGACTAGTCACAGATACGCAGTATTTT
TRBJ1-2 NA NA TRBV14 CASSPMNIQGYGYTF TGTGCCAGCAGCCCGATGAATATACAGGGCTATGGCTACACCTTC
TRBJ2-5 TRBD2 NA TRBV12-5 CASGLVVAGRGETQYF TGTGCTAGTGGTTTGGTAGTAGCGGGGCGAGGAGAGACCCAGTACTTC
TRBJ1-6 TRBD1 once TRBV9 CASSVDGRGKSPLHF TGTGCCAGCAGCGTAGATGGCAGGGGGAAATCACCCCTCCACTTT
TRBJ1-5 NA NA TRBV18 CASSPSDINQPQHF TGTGCCAGCTCACCATCTGACATAAATCAGCCCCAGCATTTT
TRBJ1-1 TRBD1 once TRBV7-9 CASSHGQGYTEAFF TGTGCCAGCAGCCACGGACAGGGGTACACTGAAGCTTTCTTT
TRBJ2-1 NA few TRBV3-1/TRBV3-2 CASSGIPSYNEQFF TGTGCCAGCAGCGGGATTCCCTCCTACAATGAGCAGTTCTTC
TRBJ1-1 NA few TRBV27 CASSRWGTEAFF TGTGCCAGCAGTAGATGGGGGACTGAAGCTTTCTTT
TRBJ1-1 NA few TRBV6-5 CASSYLKTRGNTEAFF TGTGCCAGCAGTTACCTCAAGACCCGAGGGAACACTGAAGCTTTCTTT
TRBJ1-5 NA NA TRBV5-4 CASSLEGRQPQHF TGTGCCAGCAGCTTAGAGGGGCGTCAGCCCCAGCATTTT
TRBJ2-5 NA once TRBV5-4 CASSLGNRGGETQYF TGTGCCAGCAGCTTGGGCAACAGGGGAGGAGAGACCCAGTACTTC
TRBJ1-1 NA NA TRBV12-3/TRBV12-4 CASSGSMNTEAFF TGTGCCAGCAGTGGTAGCATGAACACTGAAGCTTTCTTT
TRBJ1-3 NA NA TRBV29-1 CSGLDGGPGNTIYF TGCAGCGGCTTGGACGGAGGACCTGGAAACACCATATATTTT
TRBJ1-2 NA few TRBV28 CASKEGYDGYTF TGTGCCAGTAAAGAAGGGTACGACGGCTACACCTTC
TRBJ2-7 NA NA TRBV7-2 CASSSGTLVYEQYF TGTGCCAGCAGCTCCGGGACGCTGGTATACGAGCAGTACTTC
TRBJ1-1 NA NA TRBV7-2 CASSLNSQGTAFF TGTGCCAGCAGCTTAAACTCCCAGGGGACCGCTTTCTTT
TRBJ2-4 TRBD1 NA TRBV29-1 CSVLYRGNIQYF TGCAGCGTTTTGTACAGGGGTAACATTCAGTACTTC
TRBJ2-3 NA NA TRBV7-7 CASSLGSASPGDTQYF TGTGCCAGCAGCTTAGGGTCAGCCAGCCCGGGAGATACGCAGTATTTT
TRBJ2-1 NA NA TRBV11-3 CASSLARYNEQFF TGTGCCAGCAGCTTAGCCCGTTACAATGAGCAGTTCTTC
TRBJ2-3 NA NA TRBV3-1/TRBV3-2 CASRSVSNTDTQYF TGTGCCAGCAGGTCCGTGAGCAACACAGATACGCAGTATTTT
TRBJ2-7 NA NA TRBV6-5 CASRSGGTYEQYF TGTGCCAGCAGATCAGGGGGGACCTACGAGCAGTACTTC
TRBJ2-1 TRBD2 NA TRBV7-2 CASSRIRTRLDEQFF TGTGCCAGCAGCCGGATTCGGACTAGGCTCGATGAGCAGTTCTTC